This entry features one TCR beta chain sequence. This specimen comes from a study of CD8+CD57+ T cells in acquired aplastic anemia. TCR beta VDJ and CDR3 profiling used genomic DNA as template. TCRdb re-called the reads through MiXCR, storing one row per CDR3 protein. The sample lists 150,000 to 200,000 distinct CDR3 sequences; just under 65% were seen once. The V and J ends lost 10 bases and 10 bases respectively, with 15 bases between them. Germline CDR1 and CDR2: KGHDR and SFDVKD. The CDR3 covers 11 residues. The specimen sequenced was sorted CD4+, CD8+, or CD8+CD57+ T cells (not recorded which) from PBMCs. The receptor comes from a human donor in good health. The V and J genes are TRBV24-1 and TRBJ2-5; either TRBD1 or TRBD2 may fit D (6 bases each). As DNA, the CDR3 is TGTGCCACTCGCGCGAGGGGGGACCAGTACTTC. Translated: CATRARGDQYF.